This TCR beta chain originates from a study of neoadjuvant anti-PD-1 for oral cavity cancer. Background on the study: Patients without progression received a fourth nivolumab dose around day 43, then surgical resection on days 50-56.

Germline V gives CDR1 SNHLY, CDR2 FYNNEI. J lost 9 bases, V lost 6 bases, and 9 bases had no gene match. The CDR3 totals 15 residues. Details on this clone: The target antigen is unknown.

Most tumor samples had roughly 5.2 ug input DNA in two replicates. Libraries were prepared by immunoSEQ multiplex PCR; TCRdb keeps only in-frame clonotypes and omits some of them. Of about 8,300 clones in the sample, about 53% were seen once. Patients were newly diagnosed with stage II-IVA oral cavity squamous cell carcinoma without prior systemic or radiation treatment. General study findings and limits: Higher pretreatment blood Treg/Th17 ratios correlated with higher pretreatment blood and lower post-treatment tumor TCRbeta clonality.

This specimen was tumor tissue, taken before nivolumab (anti-PD-1) treatment. This rearrangement joins TRBV2 to TRBJ2-1; 12 nucleotides line up with TRBD2. The sequence was obtained from a person aged 40 to 85 with oral cavity squamous cell carcinoma. This chain's CDR3 is CASRGASGRAGEQFF. In DNA form, the CDR3 reads TGTGCCAGCAGGGGGGCTAGCGGGAGGGCCGGTGAGCAGTTCTTC.